The 31 T cell receptor beta chains in this list originate from one sample, sequenced in a study of blood T cell repertoires in COVID-19. Data came from immunoSEQ multiplex PCR; TCRdb stores just in-frame clones and leaves some out. Seen here are roughly 420,000 clones, approximately 90% observed once, and the top ten hold 0.9% to 1%. Sequenced: PBMCs or T cells enriched from blood (not recorded which). These receptors were collected from a woman between 25 and 40 years old with acute COVID-19.

The chain recombines TRBV9 with TRBJ2-1, with 10 bases matching TRBD2. The CDR3 is 16 amino acids. Losses at the gene ends were 0 bases for V and 9 bases for J; bases not matched to a gene: 9. Per the germline V gene, CDR1 is SGDLS and CDR2 is YYNGEE. The CDR3 region is CASSVGPSGRNGEQFF. The CDR3 nucleotides read TGTGCCAGCAGCGTAGGCCCTAGCGGGAGAAACGGTGAGCAGTTCTTC.

The chain employs TRBV7-9 and TRBJ1-6, with TRBD1 matching over 12 bases. The length of the CDR3 is 17 residues. V lost 6 bases, J lost 8 bases, and 11 bases stayed unmatched. Germline V gives CDR1 SEHNR, CDR2 FQNEAQ (reference sequence). CDR3 nucleotides: TGTGCCAGCAGGAAACAGGGACAGGGGGCGAATTATTCACCCCTCCACTTT. Translation: CASRKQGQGANYSPLHF.

The J gene is TRBJ1-5, the V gene TRBV7-2; D is perhaps TRBD1 (5 bases). The germline V and J ends were trimmed by 5 bases and 1 base, with 9 bases remaining between them. Germline V gene lookup returns CDR1 SGHTA and CDR2 FQGNSA. The CDR3 sequence is 14 residues long. The DNA for the CDR3 is TGTGCCAGCAGCCTGGGGCAAAGCAATCAGCCCCAGCATTTT. This gives the protein CASSLGQSNQPQHF.

The CDR3 is CASSIGQYSGNTIYF. CDR3 in DNA: TGTGCCAGTAGTATAGGACAGTACTCTGGAAACACCATATATTTT. The chain employs TRBV19 and TRBJ1-3; tentative D call: TRBD1 (5 bases). The germline V and J ends were trimmed by 1 base and 0 bases, with 7 bases remaining between them. The CDR3 spans 15 residues. Germline-derived CDR1 and CDR2 are LNHDA and SQIVND (reference sequence).

The gene calls are TRBV4-2 and TRBJ2-6; D gene unclear. Germline CDR1 and CDR2: LGHNA and YNFKEQ. There are 15 residues in the CDR3. With 1 base removed from V and 1 base from J, the gap between germline ends came to 5 bases. This chain's CDR3 is CASSQGASGANVLTF. DNA of the CDR3: TGTGCCAGCAGCCAAGGTGCGTCTGGGGCCAACGTCCTGACTTTC.

This rearrangement joins TRBV29-1 to TRBJ2-3; 10 positions agree with TRBD2. The J segment lost 2 bases and the V segment lost 4 bases, leaving 9 bases of the junction unmatched. This CDR3 has 16 residues. Germline V gene data show CDR1 as SQVTM and CDR2 as ANQGSEA. The CDR3 loop is CSVAGQAGGITDTQYF. The DNA for the CDR3 is TGCAGCGTTGCTGGGCAAGCGGGGGGGATCACAGATACGCAGTATTTT.

This chain connects TRBV6-5 to TRBJ2-7; D might be TRBD1 (5 bases). V shed 0 bases and J shed 0 bases, with 9 bases lying between them. The germline gives CDR1 MNHEY, CDR2 SVGAGI. The CDR3 extends over 15 amino acids. The CDR3 coding sequence is TGTGCCAGCAGTTACTCTGTCGACAGCTCCTACGAGCAGTACTTC. Protein sequence: CASSYSVDSSYEQYF.

The J gene is TRBJ1-2, the V gene TRBV24-1; D is unclear. This CDR3 is 14 amino acids long. Germline lookup yields CDR1 KGHDR and CDR2 SFDVKD. The germline V and J ends were trimmed by 1 base and 6 bases, with 11 bases remaining between them. The CDR3 DNA reads TGTGCCACCAGTGATTTTGAGGGTTTAAATGGCTACACCTTC. This codes for CATSDFEGLNGYTF.

The chain carries TRBV19 and TRBJ1-2; D may be TRBD1 (5 bases). Germline V gene data show CDR1 as LNHDA and CDR2 as SQIVND (reference sequence). The CDR3 is made up of 12 amino acids. The V and J ends lost 5 bases and 6 bases respectively, with 10 bases between them. CDR3 in DNA: TGTGCCAGTAGTCTCGGGGGGGATGGCTACACCTTC. It codes for CASSLGGDGYTF. Supplemented by reference TRBV19 and TRBJ1-2, the full variable domain reads DGGITQSPKYLFRKEGQNVTLSCEQNLNHDAMYWYRQDPGQGLRLIYYSQIVNDFQKGDIAEGYSVSREKKESFPLTVTSAQKNPTAFYLCASSLGGDGYTFGSGTRLTVV.

This clone was found a few times. The V call is TRBV5-1, the J call TRBJ2-1, with a tentative D call TRBD2 (6 bases). Germline CDR1 SGHRS, CDR2 YFSETQ. The CDR3 consists of 13 residues. With 0 bases removed from V and 7 bases from J, the gap between germline ends came to 8 bases. The chain's CDR3 is CASSLGGENEQFF. The CDR3 DNA reads as TGCGCCAGCAGCTTGGGCGGGGAAAATGAGCAGTTCTTC. The full variable domain, completed using reference TRBV5-1 and TRBJ2-1, is KAGVTQTPRYLIKTRGQQVTLSCSPISGHRSVSWYQQTPGQGLQFLFEYFSETQRNKGNFPGRFSGRQFSNSRSEMNVSTLELGDSALYLCASSLGGENEQFFGPGTRLTVL.

The chain carries TRBV15 and TRBJ1-1, with TRBD1 identical over 7 bases. The CDR3 extends over 17 amino acids. The germline V gene has CDR1 LNHNV and CDR2 YYDKDF (reference sequence). Trimming at V came to 6 bases and at J to 0 bases, leaving 13 bases not matched to a gene. The CDR3 is CATRLGQGESMNTEAFF. The CDR3 DNA is TGTGCCACCAGGTTGGGGCAGGGGGAGTCTATGAACACTGAAGCTTTCTTT.

This chain joins TRBV14 and TRBJ1-6; 7 nucleotides align to TRBD1. CDR3 size: 15 residues. V trimming: 2 bases; J trimming: 8 bases; junction bases outside the gene matches: 6. The germline V gene has CDR1 SGHDN and CDR2 FVKESK. This CDR3 reads CASSQRRQGDSPLHF. DNA of the CDR3: TGTGCCAGCAGCCAAAGGAGACAGGGAGATTCACCCCTCCACTTT.

This clone was found once. The rearrangement joins TRBV3-1 (or the pseudogene TRBV3-2) to TRBJ1-2, with D perhaps matching TRBD1 (6 bases). The V gene's germline CDR1 is LGHDT and CDR2 YNNKEL (reference sequence). The CDR3 spans 15 residues. Trimming took 0 bases from V and 1 from J, leaving 9 bases between them. In nucleotides, the CDR3 is TGTGCCAGCAGCCAAGACAACAGGGATAACTATGGCTACACCTTC. Residues: CASSQDNRDNYGYTF.

This chain connects TRBV2 to TRBJ1-5, with TRBD1 as a possible D gene (5 bases). The CDR3 is made up of 14 amino acids. V shed 8 bases and J shed 0 bases, with 11 bases lying between them. Germline lookup yields CDR1 SNHLY and CDR2 FYNNEI. CDR3 nucleotide sequence: TGTGCCAGCCAAGGGACTAATAGCAATCAGCCCCAGCATTTT. Its translation is CASQGTNSNQPQHF.

The chain employs TRBV19 and TRBJ1-5; possibly TRBD1 for D (5 bases). In germline, CDR1 is LNHDA, CDR2 SQIVND (reference sequence). This CDR3 is 15 amino acids long. V was trimmed by 3 bases and J by 5 bases, leaving 14 bases between them. The DNA of the CDR3 is TGTGCCAGTAGTATGTTCGACAGCCTCTATCAGCCCCAGCATTTT. It is translated as CASSMFDSLYQPQHF.

The chain joins TRBV27 to TRBJ1-2; TRBD1 aligns across 8 bases. This CDR3 spans 13 amino acids. The junction had 6 bases not matched to a gene; V was cut back by 6 bases and J by 6 bases. The germline gives CDR1 MNHEY, CDR2 SMNVEV (reference sequence). CDR3 bases: TGTGCCAGCAGCGACAGGGGCTATGATGGCTACACCTTC. Amino acids: CASSDRGYDGYTF.

V and J are TRBV27 and TRBJ1-6, with no clear D. The CDR3 runs to 15 residues. CDR1 is MNHEY and CDR2 is SMNVEV in the germline V gene (reference sequence). V lost 0 bases, J lost 4 bases, and 7 bases lay in between. In DNA form, the CDR3 reads TGTGCCAGCAGTTTATCGGGCAGTTATAATTCACCCCTCCACTTT. This gives the protein CASSLSGSYNSPLHF.

The chain employs TRBV20-1 and TRBJ1-2; perhaps TRBD1 as D (5 bases). The length of the CDR3 is 10 residues. V shed 6 bases and J shed 7 bases, with 9 bases lying between them. CDR1 is DFQATT and CDR2 is SNEGSKA in the germline V gene (reference sequence). The CDR3 reads CSASGGGYTF. Here the CDR3 DNA reads TGCAGTGCGTCCGGGGGTGGCTACACCTTC.

The chain couples TRBV5-1 to TRBJ1-1; tentative D call: TRBD1 (6 bases). CDR3 length: 18 amino acids. Germline CDR1 reads SGHRS; CDR2 reads YFSETQ. Trimming removed 1 base from V and 7 bases from J, with 26 bases in between. CDR3 sequence: CASSLNWSAGDRPGEAFF. CDR3 nucleotide sequence: TGCGCCAGCAGCTTGAATTGGTCGGCAGGGGATCGGCCCGGTGAAGCTTTCTTT.

The chain carries TRBV18 and TRBJ1-2; the D is unclear. V shed 0 bases and J shed 0 bases, with 11 bases lying between them. Germline loops: CDR1 KGHSH, CDR2 LQKENI. The CDR3 sequence is 16 residues long. The CDR3: CASSPPRAGTNYGYTF. The CDR3 DNA reads as TGTGCCAGCTCACCACCGCGTGCAGGTACTAACTATGGCTACACCTTC.

Note on this clone: The same CDR3 arises from other DNA sequences in this sample as well. J is TRBJ2-3 and V is TRBV10-2, with 8 bases matching TRBD2. The V and J ends lost 0 bases and 4 bases, in that order; junction bases with no gene match: 3. CDR1 and CDR2 (germline): WSHSY, SAAADI. CDR3 length equals 15 residues. CDR3 sequence: CASSESPAGADTQYF. The CDR3 DNA reads TGCGCCAGCAGTGAGTCGCCAGCGGGGGCAGATACGCAGTATTTT.

The chain recombines TRBV19 with TRBJ1-3; the D is unclear. Trimming cost V 3 bases and J 2 bases, with 8 bases left between them. This CDR3 has 14 residues. Germline V gives CDR1 LNHDA, CDR2 SQIVND (reference sequence). For the CDR3, the DNA is TGTGCCAGTAGTATCTTTCGAGCTGGAAACACCATATATTTT. Its protein product is CASSIFRAGNTIYF.

In its sample, this clone was seen a few times. This sequence joins TRBV7-9 and TRBJ1-2; TRBD1 agrees at 10 bases. J lost 4 bases, V lost 5 bases, and 7 bases had no gene match. Germline V gene lookup returns CDR1 SEHNR and CDR2 FQNEAQ (reference sequence). CDR3 length: 15 amino acids. The CDR3 DNA is TGTGCCAGCAGCCCTGGACAGGGGGAAGGCTATGGCTACACCTTC. The encoded protein is CASSPGQGEGYGYTF.

V and J are TRBV18 and TRBJ2-3; TRBD2 matches at 9 bases. Germline V gene data show CDR1 as KGHSH and CDR2 as LQKENI. V lost 4 bases to trimming and J lost 2 bases; unmatched junction nucleotides: 1. The CDR3 spans 14 residues. CDR3 in amino acids: CASSLAGATDTQYF. The CDR3 nucleotides read TGTGCCAGCTCACTAGCGGGGGCCACAGATACGCAGTATTTT.

The V gene is TRBV5-1, the J gene TRBJ2-5; 7 bases line up with TRBD2. Germline V gene lookup returns CDR1 SGHRS and CDR2 YFSETQ. The length of the CDR3 is 15 residues. The ends lost 0 bases at V and 0 bases at J; junction bases unmatched: 2. The CDR3 sequence is CASSLGGLYQETQYF. The CDR3, as DNA: TGCGCCAGCAGCTTGGGGGGACTATACCAAGAGACCCAGTACTTC.

V gene TRBV6-2 or TRBV6-3 combines with J gene TRBJ2-5; 12 positions match TRBD2. This CDR3 contains 16 residues. Trimming removed 6 bases from V and 0 bases from J; junction bases left unmatched: 5. Germline lookup yields CDR1 MNHEY and CDR2 SVGEGT. DNA for the CDR3: TGTGCCAGCAGCCGACTAGCGGGGGCCTACCAAGAGACCCAGTACTTC. Translating gives CASSRLAGAYQETQYF.

This chain joins TRBV18 and TRBJ2-1; TRBD2 aligns across 8 bases. V trimming: 6 bases; J trimming: 8 bases; junction bases outside the gene matches: 15. This CDR3 contains 16 residues. CDR1 and CDR2 from the germline V gene are KGHSH and LQKENI. CDR3 region: CASSTSSGGDLDEQFF. CDR3 nucleotides: TGTGCCAGCTCGACCTCATCGGGGGGGGACTTGGATGAGCAGTTCTTC.

Note on this clone: Other DNA sequences in this specimen translate into the identical CDR3. V usage is TRBV30 and J usage is TRBJ1-5; D is perhaps TRBD1 (5 bases). V lost 3 bases, J lost 1 base, and 10 bases lay in between. Germline V gives CDR1 GTSNPN, CDR2 SVGIG (reference sequence). This CDR3 spans 14 amino acids. The DNA of the CDR3 is TGTGCCTGGAGCGTGGGGGGAAGCAATCAGCCCCAGCATTTT. It translates to CAWSVGGSNQPQHF.

This sequence joins TRBV5-4 and TRBJ2-6; the D gene is possibly TRBD2 (6 bases). The CDR3 has 15 amino acids. The germline V and J ends were trimmed by 4 bases and 1 base, with 9 bases remaining between them. Germline V gene lookup returns CDR1 SGHNT and CDR2 YYREEE (reference sequence). The CDR3: CASSARGSGANVLTF. For the CDR3, the DNA is TGTGCCAGCAGCGCCCGGGGGTCTGGGGCCAACGTCCTGACTTTC.

The rearrangement uses TRBV10-3 and TRBJ1-2, with D unresolved. Germline V CDR1 and CDR2: ENHRY, SYGVKD. This CDR3 has 13 residues. Trimming removed 6 bases from V and 3 bases from J, with 11 bases in between. The CDR3 sequence is CAISEQWDYGYTF. CDR3 sequence (DNA): TGTGCCATCAGCGAACAGTGGGACTATGGCTACACCTTC.

The V and J genes are TRBV6-5 and TRBJ2-7; TRBD2 is a possible D gene (6 bases). Germline V gene data show CDR1 as MNHEY and CDR2 as SVGAGI. V was cut by 8 bases and J by 3 bases, with 17 bases left in between. CDR3 length: 14 residues. DNA of the CDR3: TGTGCCAGCGGAGTAGCGGAGGTTTACTACGAGCAGTACTTC. Amino acid sequence: CASGVAEVYYEQYF.